This T cell receptor beta chain was recorded in a study of blood T cell repertoires in COVID-19. Background on the study: From T cells, B-cell-depleted T cells, or PBMCs came the material, which was cDNA or gDNA.

Those enrolled, adults aged about 18 to 89 years, came from about 24 US areas. Among Cohort 3 donors, those recovered had two negative PCRs, clearance, or symptom resolution. With 3 bases removed from V and 3 bases from J, the gap between germline ends came to 10 bases. Germline V lookup: CDR1 SGDLS, CDR2 YYNGEE. This CDR3 has 13 amino acids. Profiling relied on immunoSEQ multiplex PCR, and the TCRdb table lists in-frame clones only, not all of them. The sample lists about 200,000 clones, about four fifths occurring once. The TCR originated in a man in his forties who had recovered from COVID-19. Material for sequencing was PBMCs or T cells enriched from blood (not recorded which). The chain joins TRBV9 to TRBJ2-7; a weak D match, TRBD2 (5 bases). The DNA of the CDR3 is TGTGCCAGCAGCGCCGGTGGGAGCTACGAGCAGTACTTC. This gives the protein CASSAGGSYEQYF.